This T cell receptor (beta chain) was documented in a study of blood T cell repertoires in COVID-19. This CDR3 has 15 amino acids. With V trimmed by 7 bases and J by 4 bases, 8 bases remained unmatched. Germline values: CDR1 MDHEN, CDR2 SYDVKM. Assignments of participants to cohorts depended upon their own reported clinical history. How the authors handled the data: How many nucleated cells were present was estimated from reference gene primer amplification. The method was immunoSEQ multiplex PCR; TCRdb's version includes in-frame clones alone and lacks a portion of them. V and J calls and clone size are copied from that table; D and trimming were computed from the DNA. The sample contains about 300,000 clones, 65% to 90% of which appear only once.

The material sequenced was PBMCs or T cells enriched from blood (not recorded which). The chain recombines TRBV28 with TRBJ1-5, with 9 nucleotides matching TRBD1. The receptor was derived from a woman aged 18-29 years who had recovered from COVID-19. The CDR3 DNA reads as TGTGCCAGCAATAACAGGGACAGGGATAATCAGCCCCAGCATTTT. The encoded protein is CASNNRDRDNQPQHF.